This TCR beta chain was identified in a study of T cells in pancreatic ductal adenocarcinoma. Per germline, CDR1 MGHDK and CDR2 SYGVNS. The ends lost 2 bases at V and 3 bases at J; junction bases unmatched: 12. This CDR3 region has 17 residues. Notes on this clone: Its antigen is unknown.

No neoadjuvant therapy was given to the selected pancreatic ductal adenocarcinoma patients before their surgery. Using immunoSEQ multiplex PCR, the repertoire was profiled, and TCRdb retains in-frame clones only, with some absent. Of over 90,000 clones in the sample, 90% to 95% were seen once. Study-level points and caveats: Mean clonality was roughly 0.1 in tumors and roughly 0.072 in blood, not significantly different.

The rearrangement uses TRBV25-1 and TRBJ1-2; 7 bases map to TRBD1. Specimen: PBMCs. This TCR derives from a human donor with pancreatic ductal adenocarcinoma. This CDR3 is CASSEEGATDFYYGYTF. For the CDR3, the DNA is TGTGCCAGCAGTGAAGAGGGGGCGACGGATTTTTACTATGGCTACACCTTC.